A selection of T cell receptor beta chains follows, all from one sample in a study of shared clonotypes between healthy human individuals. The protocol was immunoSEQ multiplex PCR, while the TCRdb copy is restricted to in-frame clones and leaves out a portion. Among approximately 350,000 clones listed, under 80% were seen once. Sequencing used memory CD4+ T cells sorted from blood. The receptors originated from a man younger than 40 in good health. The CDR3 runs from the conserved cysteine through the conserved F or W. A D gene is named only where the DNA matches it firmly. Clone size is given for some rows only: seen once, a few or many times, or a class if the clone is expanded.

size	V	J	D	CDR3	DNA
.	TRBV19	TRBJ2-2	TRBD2	CASSGLAASSTGELFF	TGTGCCAGTAGTGGACTAGCAGCTTCGAGCACCGGGGAGCTGTTTTTT
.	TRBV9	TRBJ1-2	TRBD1	CASSVGGQGYGYTF	TGTGCCAGCAGCGTAGGGGGACAGGGCTATGGCTACACCTTC
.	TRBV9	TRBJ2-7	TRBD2	CASSESGASYEQYF	TGTGCCAGCAGCGAAAGCGGGGCCTCCTACGAGCAGTACTTC
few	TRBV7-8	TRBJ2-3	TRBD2	CASSTKLAGGTDTQYF	TGTGCCAGCAGCACCAAGTTAGCGGGTGGCACAGATACGCAGTATTTT
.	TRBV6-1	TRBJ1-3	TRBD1	CASSEVLWTGVLGSSENTIYF	TGTGCCAGCAGTGAAGTCCTCTGGACAGGGGTCCTGGGTTCCTCTGAAAACACCATATATTTT
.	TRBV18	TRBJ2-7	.	CASSPTGTSYEQYF	TGTGCCAGCTCGCCGACGGGGACCTCCTACGAGCAGTACTTC
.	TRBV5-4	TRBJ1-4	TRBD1	CASSACTGTGNEKLFF	TGTGCCAGCAGCGCATGCACCGGGACAGGTAATGAAAAACTGTTTTTT
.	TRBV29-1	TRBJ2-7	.	CSVEAGAYEQYF	TGCAGCGTTGAAGCAGGAGCCTACGAGCAGTACTTC
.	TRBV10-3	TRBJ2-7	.	CAISYGTYEQYF	TGTGCCATCAGTTACGGTACCTACGAGCAGTACTTC
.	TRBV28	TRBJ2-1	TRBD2	CASREAGVSYNEQFF	TGTGCCAGCAGGGAAGCGGGAGTCTCCTACAATGAGCAGTTCTTC
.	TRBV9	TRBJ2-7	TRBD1	CASSTGQGAYEQYF	TGTGCCAGCAGCACGGGACAGGGAGCCTACGAGCAGTACTTC
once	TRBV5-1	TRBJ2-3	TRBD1	CASSLRTGSDTQYF	TGCGCCAGCAGCCTTCGGACAGGGTCGGATACGCAGTATTTT
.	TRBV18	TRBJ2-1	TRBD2	CASSPPSGLTNNEQFF	TGTGCCAGCTCACCACCTAGCGGGCTTACAAACAATGAGCAGTTCTTC
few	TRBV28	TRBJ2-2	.	CASRGPHTGELFF	TGTGCCAGCAGAGGCCCGCACACCGGGGAGCTGTTTTTT
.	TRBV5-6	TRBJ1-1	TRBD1	CASSYQGDWGTEAFF	TGTGCCAGCAGCTATCAGGGGGATTGGGGAACTGAAGCTTTCTTT
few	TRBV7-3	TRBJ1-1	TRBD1	CASSLGTENTEAFF	TGTGCCAGCAGCTTAGGGACAGAGAACACTGAAGCTTTCTTT
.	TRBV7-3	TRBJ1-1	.	CASSLMGGLNTEAFF	TGTGCCAGCAGCTTAATGGGGGGCTTGAACACTGAAGCTTTCTTT
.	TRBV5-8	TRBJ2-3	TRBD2	CASSLGSGSTDTQYF	TGTGCCAGCAGCTTGGGTAGCGGGAGCACAGATACGCAGTATTTT
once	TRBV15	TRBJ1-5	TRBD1	CATKTGQVGGGNQPQHF	TGTGCCACCAAAACGGGACAGGTTGGAGGGGGCAATCAGCCCCAGCATTTT
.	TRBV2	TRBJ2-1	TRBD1	CASRYRGSYEQFF	TGTGCCAGCAGGTACAGGGGTAGCTATGAGCAGTTCTTC
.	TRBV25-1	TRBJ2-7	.	CASSAPRESGYEQYF	TGTGCCAGCAGTGCCCCCAGGGAGTCTGGCTACGAGCAGTACTTC
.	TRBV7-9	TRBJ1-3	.	CASMEGSGNTIYF	TGTGCCAGCATGGAGGGCTCTGGAAACACCATATATTTT
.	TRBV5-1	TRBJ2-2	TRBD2	CASGEAGAAGELFF	TGCGCCAGCGGAGAAGCGGGAGCGGCCGGGGAGCTGTTTTTT
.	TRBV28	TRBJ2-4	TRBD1	CASRDRPANIQYF	TGTGCCAGCAGGGACAGGCCCGCGAACATTCAGTACTTC
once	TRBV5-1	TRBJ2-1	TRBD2	CASSVSGRADNEQFF	TGCGCCAGCAGCGTAAGCGGGAGGGCCGACAATGAGCAGTTCTTC
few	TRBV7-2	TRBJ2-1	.	CASSQGPASYNEQFF	TGTGCCAGCAGCCAGGGACCCGCGTCCTACAATGAGCAGTTCTTC
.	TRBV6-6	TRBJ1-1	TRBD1	CASSSGTGDAEAFF	TGTGCCAGCAGTTCCGGGACAGGGGATGCTGAAGCTTTCTTT
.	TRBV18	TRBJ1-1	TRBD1	CASSPGTGGLTEAFF	TGTGCCAGCTCACCAGGGACAGGGGGCCTCACTGAAGCTTTCTTT
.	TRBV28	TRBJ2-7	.	CASMMGDSRLLTGQYF	TGTGCCAGCATGATGGGTGACAGCCGACTTCTAACTGGGCAGTACTTC
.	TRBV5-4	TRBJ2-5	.	CASSQKLDSVGGQETQYF	TGTGCCAGCAGCCAGAAACTGGACAGTGTGGGGGGCCAAGAGACCCAGTACTTC
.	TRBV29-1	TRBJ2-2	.	CSSDPGQMTLSGELFF	TGCAGCTCTGACCCAGGCCAGATGACCTTGTCCGGGGAGCTGTTTTTT
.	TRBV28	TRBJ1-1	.	CASSLLAASNTEAFF	TGTGCCAGCAGTTTATTAGCCGCTTCGAACACTGAAGCTTTCTTT
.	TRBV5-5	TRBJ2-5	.	CASSLIETQYF	TGTGCCAGCAGCTTAATTGAGACCCAGTACTTC
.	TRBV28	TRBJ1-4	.	CASSYKLTNEKLFF	TGTGCCAGCAGTTACAAACTGACTAATGAAAAACTGTTTTTT
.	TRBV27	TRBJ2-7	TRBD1	CASSTIRQGSISSFEQYF	TGTGCCAGCAGTACGATCCGACAGGGGAGCATCTCCTCTTTCGAGCAGTACTTC